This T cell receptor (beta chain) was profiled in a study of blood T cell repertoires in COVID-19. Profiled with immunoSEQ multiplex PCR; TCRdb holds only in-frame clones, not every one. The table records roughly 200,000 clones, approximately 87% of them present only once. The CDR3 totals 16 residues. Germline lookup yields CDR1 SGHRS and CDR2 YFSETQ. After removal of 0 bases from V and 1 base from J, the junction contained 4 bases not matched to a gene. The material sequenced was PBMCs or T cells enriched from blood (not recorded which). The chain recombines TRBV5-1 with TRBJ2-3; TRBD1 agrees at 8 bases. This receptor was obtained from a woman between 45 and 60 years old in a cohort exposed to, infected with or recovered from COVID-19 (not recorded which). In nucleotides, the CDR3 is TGCGCCAGCAGCTTGGCCGGACAGGGAGGCACAGATACGCAGTATTTT. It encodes CASSLAGQGGTDTQYF.